This note documents a single T cell receptor beta chain sequence. Its antigen is unidentified. 13 Jbeta primers and 60 Vbeta primers were used for the PCR. This table comes from immunoSEQ multiplex PCR, and its TCRdb copy is limited to in-frame clones, with some not included. The table includes about 160,000 clones, roughly 80% detected once. The data were taken from a study of cytomegalovirus exposure and HLA in healthy donors. Turning to the study itself: The early release's HLA-typed donors yielded approximately 82 million unique TCRs.

Overall study findings and caveats: Cytomegalovirus association was assigned to 170 or so TCR beta chains. V- and J-gene trimming in TCR beta was tied to a missense DCLRE1C variant by an analysis performed later.

CDR1 MNHNY and CDR2 SVGAGI come from the germline V gene (reference sequence). This CDR3 region has 13 residues. With 4 bases removed from V and 6 bases from J, the gap between germline ends came to 10 bases. Sequencing was done on a sample of PBMCs. The chain employs TRBV6-6 and TRBJ1-5, with a weak D call TRBD1 (6 bases). This TCR derives from a male donor in good health and CMV-seronegative. CDR3 bases: TGTGCCAGCAGTTCCTACAGGGCTCAGCCCCAGCATTTT. This translates into CASSSYRAQPQHF.